This T cell receptor (beta chain) was sequenced during a study of T-cell reconstitution after alpha-beta-depleted transplantation in children. Study-level findings and limits: Some patients owed their high day-60 TCRbeta diversity to surviving recipient T cells and thymic progenitors. It was newly produced T cells that mostly accounted for T-cell counts and diversity one year after transplant. In patients about two months after transplant, alpha-beta T cells reportedly arose from several hundred expanded graft clones.

A TCRbeta library incorporating unique molecular identifiers was prepared. TCRdb redid the calling of the PCR reads with MiXCR, one entry per CDR3 protein. The profile shows 450,000 to 600,000 distinct CDR3 sequences, about 10% of them singletons. Losses at the gene ends were 8 bases for V and 0 bases for J; bases not matched to a gene: 10. The CDR3 runs 16 residues. Per germline, CDR1 SNHLY and CDR2 FYNNEI. There are many counts of this clonotype. What it binds is unknown. The source material was PBMCs, sampled before TCRalphabeta/CD19-depleted stem cell transplant. The chain is built from TRBV2 and TRBJ1-5; TRBD1 matches 7 bases. This clonotype was obtained from a child aged 2-9 years with inherited bone marrow failure, due to receive a stem cell transplant. CDR3 region: CASGVATGDSNQPQHF. CDR3 DNA sequence: TGTGCCAGCGGGGTTGCTACAGGGGATAGCAATCAGCCCCAGCATTTT.